Below, 32 T cell receptor beta chains from the same sample are listed, as sequenced in a study of blood T cell repertoires in COVID-19. The data were produced by immunoSEQ multiplex PCR, yet TCRdb's version contains in-frame clones alone and is incomplete. The sample lists 250,000 to 300,000 clones; under 95% were seen once. The material sequenced was PBMCs or T cells enriched from blood (not recorded which). The receptors shown here come from a woman aged 40 to 55 with acute COVID-19.

This chain joins TRBV6-5 and TRBJ1-4; 10 bases agree with TRBD1. The CDR3 is made up of 15 amino acids. J was trimmed by 4 bases and V by 6 bases; bases with no gene match: 5. Germline lookup yields CDR1 MNHEY and CDR2 SVGAGI. CDR3 protein: CASSLTGGFNEKLFF. The CDR3 DNA reads as TGTGCCAGCAGCCTGACAGGGGGCTTTAATGAAAAACTGTTTTTT.

V and J are TRBV7-3 and TRBJ1-2; TRBD1 matches 7 bases. The junction had 13 bases not matched to a gene; V was cut back by 8 bases and J by 7 bases. The CDR3 is 14 amino acids. CDR1 and CDR2 (germline): SGHTA, FQGTGA. CDR3 DNA sequence: TGTGCCAGCTCGGGTAAACAGGGGTTTTTTGGCTACACCTTC. Encoded protein: CASSGKQGFFGYTF.

This clone was observed a handful of times. V usage is TRBV7-8 and J usage is TRBJ2-3; 7 bases are shared with TRBD2. This CDR3 comprises 15 residues. The V segment lost 1 base and the J segment 3 bases; nucleotides outside the gene matches: 4. The V gene's germline CDR1 is SGHVS and CDR2 FQNEAQ. The DNA of the CDR3 is TGTGCCAGCAGCTTAGGCGGGAGTATAACAGATACGCAGTATTTT. Protein: CASSLGGSITDTQYF.

The chain uses TRBV3-1 (or the pseudogene TRBV3-2) and TRBJ2-5; perhaps TRBD2 as D (6 bases). CDR3 length: 15 amino acids. V shed 0 bases and J shed 4 bases, with 12 bases lying between them. Germline CDR1 reads LGHDT; CDR2 reads YNNKEL (reference sequence). The chain's CDR3 is CASSQDLVRGETQYF. In nucleotides, the CDR3 is TGTGCCAGCAGCCAAGATTTGGTGCGGGGAGAGACCCAGTACTTC.

As DNA, the CDR3 is TGTGCCAGCAGACGGAGTAGCAATCAGCCCCAGCATTTT. As protein: CASRRSSNQPQHF. The chain combines TRBV12-3 or TRBV12-4 with TRBJ1-5, with no clear D. The V gene lost 6 bases and the J gene lost 0 bases, with 6 bases spanning the gap. This CDR3 is 13 amino acids long.

The V call is TRBV5-6, the J call TRBJ2-5; 14 bases fit TRBD2. There are 16 residues in the CDR3. Germline-derived CDR1 and CDR2 are SGHDT and YYEEEE. V was clipped by 0 bases and J by 4 bases; unmatched bases: 2. The CDR3: CASSLGLAGGRETQYF. CDR3 nucleotide sequence: TGTGCCAGCAGCTTGGGACTAGCGGGGGGGAGAGAGACCCAGTACTTC.

Here the CDR3 DNA reads TGTGCCAGCAGCTTAGCCTTCGGGTATCTGAACACCGGGGAGCTGTTTTTT. It is translated as CASSLAFGYLNTGELFF. The chain is built from TRBV7-2 and TRBJ2-2; D unclear. Per the germline V gene, CDR1 is SGHTA and CDR2 is FQGNSA. CDR3 size: 17 residues. V lost 0 bases to trimming and J lost 1 base, with 12 bases between them.

The CDR3 nucleotides are TGTGCCAGCAGCTCCTCCGGGACAGGCGACAGCTCTGGGGCCAACGTCCTGACTTTC. The encoded protein is CASSSSGTGDSSGANVLTF. The rearrangement uses TRBV28 and TRBJ2-6; 8 bases agree with TRBD1. The germline gives CDR1 MDHEN, CDR2 SYDVKM. This CDR3 is 19 amino acids long. The V and J ends lost 6 bases and 0 bases, in that order; junction bases with no gene match: 13.

V is TRBV5-4 and J is TRBJ1-4; D gene unclear. Germline CDR1 is SGHNT and CDR2 is YYREEE (reference sequence). V shed 2 bases and J shed 0 bases, with 14 bases lying between them. The CDR3 extends over 17 amino acids. CDR3: CASSFHTNLATNEKLFF. CDR3 DNA sequence: TGTGCCAGCAGCTTTCACACGAATCTTGCAACTAATGAAAAACTGTTTTTT. The full variable domain, completed using reference TRBV5-4 and TRBJ1-4, is ETGVTQSPTHLIKTRGQQVTLRCSSQSGHNTVSWYQQALGQGPQFIFQYYREEENGRGNFPPRFSGLQFPNYSSELNVNALELDDSALYLCASSFHTNLATNEKLFFGSGTQLSVL.

This chain uses TRBV4-1 with TRBJ2-1; TRBD2 matches 10 bases. The CDR3 consists of 15 residues. Per germline, CDR1 MGHRA and CDR2 YSYEKL. Trimming took 4 bases from V and 4 from J; bases not matched to a gene: 4. This CDR3 is CASSLGLAVYNEQFF. CDR3 sequence (DNA): TGCGCCAGCAGCCTCGGACTAGCGGTTTACAATGAGCAGTTCTTC.

This sequence joins TRBV5-1 and TRBJ1-2; D might be TRBD1 (6 bases). The CDR3 has 18 amino acids. V lost 0 bases to trimming and J lost 6 bases, with 24 bases between them. Germline values: CDR1 SGHRS, CDR2 YFSETQ. CDR3 in amino acids: CASSLEKNREVRTDGYTF. The CDR3 DNA follows: TGCGCCAGCAGCTTGGAGAAAAACAGGGAAGTGAGGACTGATGGCTACACCTTC.

The CDR3 here is CASSLGVAGGNSPLHF. DNA of the CDR3: TGTGCCAGCAGCTTGGGAGTCGCAGGGGGTAATTCACCCCTCCACTTT. The genes are TRBV5-6 and TRBJ1-6, with TRBD1 matching 7 bases. Trimming took 0 bases from V and 6 from J; bases not matched to a gene: 6. The germline gives CDR1 SGHDT, CDR2 YYEEEE. This CDR3 has 16 amino acids.

This chain links TRBV4-1 with TRBJ2-2; D may be TRBD2 (5 bases). Germline values: CDR1 MGHRA, CDR2 YSYEKL. Trimming took off 5 bases at V and 3 bases at J, with 7 bases between the two ends. This CDR3 contains 13 residues. In nucleotides, the CDR3 is TGCGCCAGCAGCTCAGCGGACACCGGGGAGCTGTTTTTT. Its translation: CASSSADTGELFF.

The genes are TRBV18 and TRBJ2-3; 11 nucleotides agree with TRBD2. Per germline, CDR1 KGHSH and CDR2 LQKENI. The CDR3 covers 16 residues. With 2 bases clipped from V and 4 bases from J, the junction kept 5 bases outside the gene matches. The CDR3 reads CASSPVAGGLADTQYF. For the CDR3, the DNA is TGTGCCAGCTCACCAGTAGCGGGGGGGCTCGCAGATACGCAGTATTTT.

The chain employs TRBV6-6 and TRBJ2-1; 14 bases fit TRBD2. The CDR3 consists of 18 residues. Losses at the gene ends were 6 bases for V and 5 bases for J; bases not matched to a gene: 12. Germline V lookup: CDR1 MNHNY, CDR2 SVGAGI (reference sequence). The CDR3 sequence: CASRRPGPGLAGDNEQFF. The CDR3 nucleotides are TGTGCCAGCAGACGACCAGGACCGGGACTAGCGGGAGACAATGAGCAGTTCTTC.

The rearrangement uses TRBV5-1 and TRBJ1-1, with 8 bases matching TRBD1. V gave up 7 bases and J gave up 10 bases; unmatched junction bases: 18. This CDR3 contains 15 residues. Germline V CDR1 and CDR2: SGHRS, YFSETQ. The chain's CDR3 is CASPPEQGAAPTAFF. The CDR3 DNA reads as TGCGCCAGCCCCCCCGAGCAGGGGGCCGCCCCTACAGCTTTCTTT. The full variable domain, rest sourced from reference TRBV5-1 and TRBJ1-1, is KAGVTQTPRYLIKTRGQQVTLSCSPISGHRSVSWYQQTPGQGLQFLFEYFSETQRNKGNFPGRFSGRQFSNSRSEMNVSTLELGDSALYLCASPPEQGAAPTAFFGQGTRLTVV.

This clone was picked up one time. The V gene is TRBV5-8, the J gene TRBJ1-2; D is perhaps TRBD1 (6 bases). The V gene's germline CDR1 is SGHTS and CDR2 YDEGEE. The CDR3 has 15 amino acids. V was trimmed by 4 bases and J by 4 bases, leaving 17 bases between them. Here the CDR3 reads CASSLEHNRVYGYTF. The CDR3 DNA reads TGTGCCAGCAGCCTCGAACACAACAGGGTCTATGGCTACACCTTC.

The chain is built from TRBV18 and TRBJ2-1, with 9 bases identical to TRBD2. The CDR3 runs to 15 residues. V lost 3 bases, J lost 6 bases, and 6 bases stayed unmatched. Germline V lookup: CDR1 KGHSH, CDR2 LQKENI. This chain's CDR3 is CASSPPGLAGNEQFF. CDR3 sequence (DNA): TGTGCCAGCTCACCCCCGGGACTAGCTGGCAATGAGCAGTTCTTC.

The chain has TRBV12-3 or TRBV12-4 and TRBJ2-7, with D perhaps matching TRBD2 (6 bases). V was clipped by 5 bases and J by 4 bases, with 12 bases between them. The CDR3 runs to 13 residues. CDR3: CASSPGGPYEQYF. CDR3 coding DNA: TGTGCCAGCAGTCCCGGGGGTCCTTACGAGCAGTACTTC.

This chain connects TRBV9 to TRBJ1-2, with 7 bases identical to TRBD1. After removal of 4 bases from V and 4 bases from J, the junction contained 7 bases not matched to a gene. CDR1 is SGDLS, CDR2 YYNGEE, per germline. CDR3 length equals 14 residues. CDR3 sequence (DNA): TGTGCCAGCAGCTATCGCGGGGACAGCTATGGCTACACCTTC. It translates to CASSYRGDSYGYTF.

The genes are TRBV7-9 and TRBJ2-2, with D maybe TRBD1 (5 bases). Trimming stripped 0 bases from V and 1 base from J, with 6 bases between. CDR3 size: 15 residues. CDR1 is SEHNR, CDR2 FQNEAQ, per germline (reference sequence). The CDR3 loop reads CASSLAGENTGELFF. The CDR3 DNA reads TGTGCCAGCAGCTTAGCAGGGGAGAACACCGGGGAGCTGTTTTTT.

V gene TRBV7-3 combines with J gene TRBJ2-5; 11 nucleotides line up with TRBD2. Germline assignment: CDR1 SGHTA and CDR2 FQGTGA. Trimming took 5 bases from V and 0 from J; bases not matched to a gene: 11. The CDR3 sequence is 18 residues long. CDR3 coding DNA: TGTGCCAGCAGCCCCGCGGCCCTAGCGGGGGGATACCAAGAGACCCAGTACTTC. This codes for CASSPAALAGGYQETQYF.

The chain is built from TRBV6-1 and TRBJ1-6; unclear D gene. This CDR3 has 15 residues. CDR1 is MNHNS, CDR2 SASEGT, per germline. V lost 3 bases, J lost 9 bases, and 15 bases lay in between. The DNA of the CDR3 is TGTGCCAGCAGTGATCGGAGGAAACTCGGTTCACCCCTCCACTTT. Its translation: CASSDRRKLGSPLHF.

The chain employs TRBV28 and TRBJ1-2; possible D gene TRBD1, 5 bases. Germline assignment: CDR1 MDHEN and CDR2 SYDVKM. The CDR3 loop spans 14 amino acids. Trimming shortened V by 5 bases and J by 5 bases, and 15 bases separated the two germline ends. CDR3 loop: CASSIVAGRYGYTF. In DNA form, the CDR3 reads TGTGCCAGCAGTATCGTTGCAGGGAGGTATGGCTACACCTTC.

This clone appeared a single time. This sequence joins TRBV4-1 and TRBJ2-1; D might be TRBD2 (5 bases). The CDR3 length is 16 residues. Trimming stripped 1 base from V and 1 base from J, with 11 bases between. The V gene's germline CDR1 is MGHRA and CDR2 YSYEKL. Here the CDR3 reads CASSQGPGWSYNEQFF. CDR3 nucleotide sequence: TGCGCCAGCAGCCAAGGGCCGGGATGGTCCTACAATGAGCAGTTCTTC.

Comment on this clone: At the DNA level, this CDR3 is encoded by other sequences in the same sample as well. The rearrangement uses TRBV18 and TRBJ1-3; tentatively, D is TRBD1 (5 bases). Looked up from germline, CDR1 is KGHSH and CDR2 is LQKENI. V was pared by 3 bases and J by 3 bases, with 9 bases between. This CDR3 has 14 amino acids. CDR3 residues: CASSPQGSGNTIYF. In DNA form, the CDR3 reads TGTGCCAGCTCACCCCAGGGAAGTGGAAACACCATATATTTT.

Turning to this clone: The sample has other DNA sequences that encode this CDR3 too. This chain uses TRBV9 with TRBJ2-3; 7 bases map to TRBD2. The germline V gene encodes CDR1 SGDLS and CDR2 YYNGEE. The CDR3 covers 16 residues. V was clipped by 0 bases and J by 0 bases; unmatched bases: 4. This CDR3 reads CASSVGASGSTDTQYF. The CDR3 nucleotides are TGTGCCAGCAGCGTAGGTGCTAGCGGTAGCACAGATACGCAGTATTTT.

The chain employs TRBV28 and TRBJ1-4, with D perhaps matching TRBD1 (6 bases). The CDR3 has 15 amino acids. Per the germline V gene, CDR1 is MDHEN and CDR2 is SYDVKM. Trimming shortened V by 6 bases and J by 3 bases, and 14 bases separated the two germline ends. The CDR3 nucleotides read TGTGCCAGCAGGTTAACAGGGTTGCCTAATGAAAAACTGTTTTTT. Translation gives CASRLTGLPNEKLFF.

The J gene is TRBJ2-2, the V gene TRBV5-4; possible D gene TRBD1, 5 bases. The CDR3 runs to 14 residues. The V end was cut by 1 base, the J end by 1 base, with 5 bases between. The germline V gene has CDR1 SGHNT and CDR2 YYREEE (reference sequence). CDR3: CASSLTGNTGELFF. CDR3 DNA sequence: TGTGCCAGCAGCTTGACAGGGAACACCGGGGAGCTGTTTTTT. Together with reference TRBV5-4 and TRBJ2-2, the CDR3 gives the full variable domain: ETGVTQSPTHLIKTRGQQVTLRCSSQSGHNTVSWYQQALGQGPQFIFQYYREEENGRGNFPPRFSGLQFPNYSSELNVNALELDDSALYLCASSLTGNTGELFFGEGSRLTVL.

V and J are TRBV7-9 and TRBJ2-2; possibly TRBD1 for D (6 bases). V dropped 4 bases and J dropped 7 bases, with 19 bases sitting between them. Germline CDR1 and CDR2: SEHNR and FQNEAQ (reference sequence). The CDR3 spans 16 residues. CDR3 in amino acids: CASSSPATGVIGELFF. CDR3 coding DNA: TGTGCCAGCAGCTCTCCTGCGACAGGAGTGATCGGGGAGCTGTTTTTT.

The chain uses TRBV28 and TRBJ1-4, with 9 bases aligning to TRBD1. Losses at the gene ends were 5 bases for V and 6 bases for J; bases not matched to a gene: 1. The CDR3 is made up of 13 amino acids. Germline CDR1 reads MDHEN; CDR2 reads SYDVKM. The CDR3 DNA reads as TGTGCCAGCAGTGACAGGGGGTATGAAAAACTGTTTTTT. Translated: CASSDRGYEKLFF.

V is TRBV30 and J is TRBJ2-7; 8 positions match TRBD1. The CDR3 length is 13 residues. Germline V gene sequence: CDR1 GTSNPN, CDR2 SVGIG (reference sequence). V was clipped by 0 bases and J by 3 bases; unmatched bases: 1. CDR3 region: CAWSVDRGYEQYF. CDR3 sequence (DNA): TGTGCCTGGAGTGTAGACAGGGGCTACGAGCAGTACTTC. The complete variable domain, with remaining parts taken from reference TRBV30 and TRBJ2-7, reads SQTIHQWPATLVQPVGSPLSLECTVEGTSNPNLYWYRQAAGRGLQLLFYSVGIGQISSEVPQNLSASRPQDRQFILSSKKLLLSDSGFYLCAWSVDRGYEQYFGPGTRLTVT.